This T cell receptor beta chain was sequenced during a study of blood T cell repertoires in COVID-19. Study-level information: Material from acute and convalescent COVID-19 was sourced from the United States, Italy and Spain. From T cells, B-cell-depleted T cells, or PBMCs came the material, which was cDNA or gDNA.

The germline V and J ends were trimmed by 4 bases and 2 bases, with 12 bases remaining between them. The germline CDR1 and CDR2 sequences are SQVTM and ANQGSEA. The CDR3 length is 13 residues. As originally analysed: By means of reference gene primer amplification, nucleated cell counts were estimated. The assay was immunoSEQ multiplex PCR, and TCRdb's table has in-frame clones only and misses some. Clonal size and the V and J genes are those of that table, whereas D and trimming came from the DNA. The sample records hundreds of thousands of clones, around 90% being singletons. The receptor's source is a woman between 45 and 65 years old who had recovered from COVID-19. The chain links TRBV29-1 to TRBJ2-7, with D maybe TRBD1 (5 bases). Sequenced material: peripheral blood. CDR3 sequence: CSVALRQPYEQYF. The CDR3 DNA is TGCAGCGTTGCCTTAAGACAGCCCTACGAGCAGTACTTC.